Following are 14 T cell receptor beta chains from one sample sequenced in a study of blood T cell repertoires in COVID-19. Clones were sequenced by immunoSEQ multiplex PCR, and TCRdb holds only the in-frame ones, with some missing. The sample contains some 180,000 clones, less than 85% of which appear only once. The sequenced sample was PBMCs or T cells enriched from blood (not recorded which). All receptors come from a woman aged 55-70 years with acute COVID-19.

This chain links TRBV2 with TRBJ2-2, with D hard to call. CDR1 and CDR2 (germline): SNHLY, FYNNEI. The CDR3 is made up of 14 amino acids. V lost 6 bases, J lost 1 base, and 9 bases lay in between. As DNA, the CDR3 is TGTGCCAGCAGGCCCGCCGGGAACACCGGGGAGCTGTTTTTT. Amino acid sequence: CASRPAGNTGELFF.

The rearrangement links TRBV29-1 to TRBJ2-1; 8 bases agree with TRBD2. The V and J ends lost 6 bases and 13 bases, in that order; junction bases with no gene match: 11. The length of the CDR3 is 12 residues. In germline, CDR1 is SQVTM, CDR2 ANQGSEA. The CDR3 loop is CSVRKRGGFQFF. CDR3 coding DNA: TGCAGCGTCCGCAAACGGGGGGGCTTTCAGTTCTTC.

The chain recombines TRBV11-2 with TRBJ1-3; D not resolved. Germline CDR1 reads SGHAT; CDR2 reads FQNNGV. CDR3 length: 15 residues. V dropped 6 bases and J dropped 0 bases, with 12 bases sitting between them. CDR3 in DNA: TGTGCCAGCAGATCACAGATACCCTCTGGAAACACCATATATTTT. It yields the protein CASRSQIPSGNTIYF.

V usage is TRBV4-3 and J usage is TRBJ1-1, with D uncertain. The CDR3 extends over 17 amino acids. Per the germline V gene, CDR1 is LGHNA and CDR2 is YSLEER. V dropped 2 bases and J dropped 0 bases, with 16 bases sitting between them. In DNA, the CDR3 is TGCGCCAGCAGCCAAAAATGGGGAGAGGGAATGAACACTGAAGCTTTCTTT. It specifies CASSQKWGEGMNTEAFF.

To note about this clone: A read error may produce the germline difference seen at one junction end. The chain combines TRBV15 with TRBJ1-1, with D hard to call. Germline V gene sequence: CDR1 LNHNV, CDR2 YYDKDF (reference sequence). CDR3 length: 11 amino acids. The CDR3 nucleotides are TGTGCCACCAGAGGGAGGCCCGGGGTGATCTTT. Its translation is CATRGRPGVIF.

The CDR3 loop is CASSLVVAGTHGSARNTIYF. The CDR3 coding sequence is TGTGCCAGCAGCTTAGTTGTTGCCGGGACTCATGGATCGGCAAGAAACACCATATATTTT. The rearrangement uses TRBV7-8 and TRBJ1-3; D is perhaps TRBD1 (5 bases). The V end lost 1 base, the J end lost 5 bases, and 27 bases lay between the germline ends. CDR1 SGHVS and CDR2 FQNEAQ come from the germline V gene. This CDR3 has 20 amino acids.

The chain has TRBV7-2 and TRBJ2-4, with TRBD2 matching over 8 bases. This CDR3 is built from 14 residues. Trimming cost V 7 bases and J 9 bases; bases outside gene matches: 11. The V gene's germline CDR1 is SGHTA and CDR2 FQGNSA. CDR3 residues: CASTPKRGPFIQYF. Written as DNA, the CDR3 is TGTGCCAGCACCCCCAAGCGGGGGCCTTTCATTCAGTACTTC. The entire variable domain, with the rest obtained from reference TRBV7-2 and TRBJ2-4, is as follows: GAGVSQSPSNKVTEKGKDVELRCDPISGHTALYWYRQSLGQGLEFLIYFQGNSAPDKSGLPSDRFSAERTGGSVSTLTIQRTQQEDSAVYLCASTPKRGPFIQYFGAGTRLSVL.

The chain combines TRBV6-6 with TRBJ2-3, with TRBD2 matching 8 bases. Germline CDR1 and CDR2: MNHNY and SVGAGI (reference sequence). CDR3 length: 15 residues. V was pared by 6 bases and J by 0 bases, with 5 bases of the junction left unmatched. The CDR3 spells CASRGTRTSTDTQYF. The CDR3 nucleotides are TGTGCCAGCAGGGGGACTAGGACTAGCACAGATACGCAGTATTTT.

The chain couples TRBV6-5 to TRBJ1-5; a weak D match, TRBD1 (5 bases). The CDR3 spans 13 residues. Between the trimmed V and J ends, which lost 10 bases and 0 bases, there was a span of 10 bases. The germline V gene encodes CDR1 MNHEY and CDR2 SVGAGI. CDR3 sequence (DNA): TGTGCCACCTATGGACATAGCAATCAGCCCCAGCATTTT. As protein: CATYGHSNQPQHF.

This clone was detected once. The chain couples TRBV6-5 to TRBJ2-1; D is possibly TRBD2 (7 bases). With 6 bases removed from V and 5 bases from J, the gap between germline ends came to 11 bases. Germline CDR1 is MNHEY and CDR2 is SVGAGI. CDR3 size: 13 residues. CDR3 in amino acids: CASRPGGHNEQFF. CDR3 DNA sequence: TGTGCCAGCAGGCCGGGGGGCCACAATGAGCAGTTCTTC.

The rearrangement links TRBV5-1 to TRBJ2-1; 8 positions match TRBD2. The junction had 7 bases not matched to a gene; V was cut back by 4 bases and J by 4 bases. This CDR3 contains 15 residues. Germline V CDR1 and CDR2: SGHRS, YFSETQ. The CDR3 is CASSLQREPYNEQFF. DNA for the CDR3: TGCGCCAGCAGCCTGCAGCGGGAGCCTTACAATGAGCAGTTCTTC.

The CDR3 spells CASSIYQGRVLYGYTF. In DNA, the CDR3 is TGTGCCAGTAGTATTTATCAGGGCAGGGTTCTCTATGGCTACACCTTC. J is TRBJ1-2 and V is TRBV19; possible D gene TRBD1, 5 bases. The ends were cut back, 3 bases at V and 4 bases at J, with 18 bases in the middle. CDR1 is LNHDA and CDR2 is SQIVND in the germline V gene (reference sequence). The CDR3 covers 16 residues.

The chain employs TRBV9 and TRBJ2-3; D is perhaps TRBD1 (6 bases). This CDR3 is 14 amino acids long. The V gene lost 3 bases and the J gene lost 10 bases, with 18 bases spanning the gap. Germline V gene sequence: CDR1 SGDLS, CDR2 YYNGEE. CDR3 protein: CASSGGVQGGPQYF. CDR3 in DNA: TGTGCCAGCAGCGGGGGAGTACAGGGTGGTCCGCAGTATTTT.

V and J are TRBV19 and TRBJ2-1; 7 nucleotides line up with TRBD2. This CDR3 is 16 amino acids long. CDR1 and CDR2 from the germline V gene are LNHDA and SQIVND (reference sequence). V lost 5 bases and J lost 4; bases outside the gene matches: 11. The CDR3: CASSAHFGGKYNEQFF. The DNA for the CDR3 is TGTGCCAGTAGTGCCCACTTCGGGGGGAAGTACAATGAGCAGTTCTTC.